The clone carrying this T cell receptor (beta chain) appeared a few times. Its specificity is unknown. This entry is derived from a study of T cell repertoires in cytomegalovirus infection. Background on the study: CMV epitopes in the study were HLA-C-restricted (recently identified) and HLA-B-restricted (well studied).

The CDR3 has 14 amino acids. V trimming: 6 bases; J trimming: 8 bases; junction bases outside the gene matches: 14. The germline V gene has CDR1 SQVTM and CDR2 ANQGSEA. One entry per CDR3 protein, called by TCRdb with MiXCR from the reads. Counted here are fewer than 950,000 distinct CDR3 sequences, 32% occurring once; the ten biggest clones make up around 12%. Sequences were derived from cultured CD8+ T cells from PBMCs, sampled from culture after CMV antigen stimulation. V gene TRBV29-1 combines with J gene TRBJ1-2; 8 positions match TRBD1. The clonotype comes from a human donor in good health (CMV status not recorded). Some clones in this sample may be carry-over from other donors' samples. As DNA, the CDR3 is TGCAGCGTCGACTTAGGACAGGGAGTATTGGGCTACACCTTC. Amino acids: CSVDLGQGVLGYTF. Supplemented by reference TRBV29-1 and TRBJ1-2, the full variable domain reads SAVISQKPSRDICQRGTSLTIQCQVDSQVTMMFWYRQQPGQSLTLIATANQGSEATYESGFVIDKFPISRPNLTFSTLTVSNMSPEDSSIYLCSVDLGQGVLGYTFGSGTRLTVV.